This record covers a single TCR beta chain. Its antigen is not identified. One junction end does not reproduce the germline sequence, and a read error may be involved. The entry originates in a study of cytomegalovirus exposure and HLA in healthy donors. Whole-study findings and limits: According to an earlier analysis, most TCR beta V segments yielded productive rearrangements about 90% or about 30% of the time.

PCR involved 60 Vbeta and 13 Jbeta primers. Clones were read by immunoSEQ multiplex PCR, and TCRdb kept only the in-frame ones, dropping some. This table has 150,000 to 200,000 clones, over 60% appearing once. Germline V gives CDR1 SSHAT, CDR2 FNYEAQ (reference sequence). There are 14 residues in the CDR3. Sequenced material: PBMCs. The chain uses TRBV7-7 and TRBJ2-2; 8 nucleotides agree with TRBD1. This TCR came from a woman in her thirties in good health and CMV-seronegative. The CDR3 is CASSQTGVTGELFF. CDR3 DNA: TGTGCTAGCAGCCAGACAGGGGTCACCGGGGAGCTGTTTTTT.